This record looks at one TCR beta chain sequence and its context. The sample belongs to a study of blood T cell repertoires in COVID-19. On the study more broadly: Whether acute or convalescent, the COVID-19 samples came from the United States, Italy and Spain.

In the authors' workflow: The authors estimated nucleated cell counts from reference gene primer amplification. Repertoires were generated with immunoSEQ multiplex PCR, while TCRdb's copy carries only in-frame clones and drops some. That table is the source of V, J and clone size, and D and trimming were worked out from the DNA. The data show approximately 300,000 clones, roughly 84% seen once. The CDR3 contains 14 residues. The ends lost 3 bases at V and 6 bases at J; junction bases unmatched: 7. Germline V gene lookup returns CDR1 LNHDA and CDR2 SQIVND (reference sequence). This chain uses TRBV19 with TRBJ2-7; 8 bases match TRBD2. This TCR derives from a man aged 50 to 59 with active or convalescent COVID-19. The material sequenced was peripheral blood. DNA for the CDR3: TGTGCCAGTAGTATTGACGGGGGGGCCGTCGAGCAGTACTTC. This gives the protein CASSIDGGAVEQYF.